These T cell receptor beta chains were read from a single sample in a study of T-cell reconstitution after alpha-beta-depleted transplantation in children. TCRdb reprocessed the PCR reads with MiXCR, giving one entry per CDR3 protein. The data hold under 150,000 distinct CDR3 sequences, with around 9.8% observed a single time. The sample was PBMCs, mostly from graft donor cells, taken 180 days after TCRalphabeta/CD19-depleted stem cell transplant. These receptors all come from a girl younger than two who had a stem cell transplant for combined immunodeficiency, so the T cells may come from the graft donor. Each CDR3 is given with its conserved first and last residue. The D gene is left open where the match is weak. A row's size may be missing; if present it is once, few, many or a size class.

j_call,clone_size,d_call,v_call,cdr3_aa,cdr3_nt
TRBJ1-6,-,-,TRBV4-3,CASSLWNSPLHF,TGCGCCAGCAGCCTTTGGAATTCACCCCTCCACTTT
TRBJ2-1,many,-,TRBV5-1,CASSFGVAYNEQFF,TGCGCCAGCAGCTTTGGAGTAGCGTACAATGAGCAGTTCTTC
TRBJ1-4,-,-,TRBV29-1,CSGYSATNEKLFF,TGCAGCGGGTACAGTGCAACTAATGAAAAACTGTTTTTT
TRBJ2-5,few,TRBD1,TRBV20-1,CSARQDRGQETQYF,TGCAGTGCTAGGCAGGACAGGGGGCAAGAGACCCAGTACTTC
TRBJ2-3,few,-,TRBV20-1,CSASASWGTDTQYF,TGCAGTGCTAGCGCTAGCTGGGGGACAGATACGCAGTATTTT
TRBJ2-5,-,-,TRBV4-1,CASSQLAHQETQYF,TGCGCCAGCAGCCAACTAGCCCACCAAGAGACCCAGTACTTC
TRBJ1-2,-,-,TRBV5-6,CASSFNIYGYTF,TGTGCCAGCAGCTTCAACATCTATGGCTACACCTTC
TRBJ2-7,-,-,TRBV5-6,CASSSVGSSPTYEQYF,TGTGCCAGCAGCTCCGTGGGGAGTTCCCCCACTTACGAGCAGTACTTC
TRBJ2-7,-,-,TRBV5-1,CASSLDRRGRVDEQYF,TGCGCCAGCAGCTTGGATCGTCGAGGGCGGGTGGACGAGCAGTACTTC
TRBJ2-5,few,-,TRBV10-3,CAISESVVQETQYF,TGTGCCATCAGTGAGTCGGTAGTTCAAGAGACCCAGTACTTC
TRBJ2-5,few,TRBD2,TRBV29-1,CSVSKRLAGETQYF,TGCAGCGTCTCCAAAAGACTAGCGGGAGAGACCCAGTACTTC
TRBJ2-3,few,-,TRBV20-1,CSVSLYRGSSPDTQYF,TGCAGTGTTAGCTTATACCGGGGTTCCTCCCCAGATACGCAGTATTTT
TRBJ2-5,few,-,TRBV20-1,CSAPRGLLWETQYF,TGCAGTGCTCCCCGGGGCCTTCTATGGGAGACCCAGTACTTC
TRBJ2-6,-,-,TRBV19,CASSIMGNTGANVLTF,TGTGCCAGTAGTATCATGGGGAATACTGGGGCCAACGTCCTGACTTTC
TRBJ1-2,few,-,TRBV24-1,CATSSGTLNYGYTF,TGTGCCACCAGCTCCGGGACACTTAACTATGGCTACACCTTC
TRBJ1-5,-,-,TRBV5-1,CASSLGPQGGQPQHF,TGCGCCAGCAGCTTGGGGCCACAGGGAGGTCAGCCCCAGCATTTT
TRBJ2-7,many,TRBD2,TRBV5-1,CASSLSGGSYEQYF,TGCGCCAGCAGCTTGAGTGGCGGGAGTTACGAGCAGTACTTC
TRBJ2-5,-,-,TRBV12-3/TRBV12-4,CASSLAGGLRKTQYF,TGTGCCAGCAGTTTAGCCGGGGGGCTTCGAAAGACCCAGTACTTC
TRBJ1-4,many,TRBD1,TRBV7-2,CASTFSLTGGREKLFF,TGTGCCAGCACCTTCAGTTTGACAGGGGGAAGGGAAAAACTGTTTTTT
TRBJ1-2,few,TRBD1,TRBV5-6,CASSGGTGRFSSGYTF,TGTGCCAGCAGCGGCGGGACAGGGCGTTTCTCCTCTGGCTACACCTTC
TRBJ2-5,few,TRBD1,TRBV20-1,CSARSRLGGLKTQYF,TGCAGTGCTAGATCACGGCTAGGGGGCTTAAAGACCCAGTACTTC
TRBJ2-7,-,TRBD2,TRBV7-8,CASSLVAGAYEQYF,TGTGCCAGCAGCTTAGTGGCGGGAGCCTACGAGCAGTACTTC
TRBJ2-2,few,-,TRBV29-1,CSASPNTGELFF,TGCAGCGCCTCCCCTAATACCGGGGAGCTGTTTTTT
TRBJ1-2,-,-,TRBV12-3/TRBV12-4,CASTLPWMDFYGYTF,TGTGCCAGCACCCTCCCCTGGATGGACTTCTATGGCTACACCTTC
TRBJ2-7,few,-,TRBV28,CASGQLKSYEQYF,TGTGCCAGCGGACAGCTAAAATCCTACGAGCAGTACTTC
TRBJ2-7,-,-,TRBV20-1,CSARGRRASYEQYF,TGCAGTGCTAGAGGTCGCAGGGCCTCCTACGAGCAGTACTTC
TRBJ2-7,-,-,TRBV20-1,CSARGAVSSYEQYF,TGCAGTGCTAGGGGAGCGGTAAGCTCCTACGAGCAGTACTTC
TRBJ2-5,-,TRBD2,TRBV20-1,CSATRLAQEETQYF,TGCAGTGCAACCCGACTAGCGCAGGAGGAGACCCAGTACTTC
TRBJ2-7,many,-,TRBV5-1,CASSSPCVPYEQYF,TGCGCCAGCAGCTCCCCGTGCGTACCCTACGAGCAGTACTTC
TRBJ1-6,-,TRBD1,TRBV12-3/TRBV12-4,CASRTDRVSSPLHF,TGTGCCAGCAGAACGGACAGGGTTAGCTCACCCCTCCACTTT
TRBJ1-2,few,-,TRBV20-1,CSASGGGHYGYTF,TGCAGTGCTAGTGGGGGGGGACACTATGGCTACACCTTC
TRBJ2-1,-,-,TRBV7-2,CASSLYGSNEQFF,TGTGCCAGCAGCTTATACGGGTCCAATGAGCAGTTCTTC
TRBJ2-3,-,-,TRBV29-1,CSVAPAEGTDTQYF,TGCAGCGTTGCGCCCGCCGAGGGCACAGATACGCAGTATTTT
TRBJ1-2,-,TRBD1,TRBV20-1,CSARSPGQGPGYTF,TGCAGTGCTAGGTCCCCGGGACAGGGGCCCGGCTACACCTTC
TRBJ2-7,few,-,TRBV7-2,CASSFRIGQYF,TGTGCCAGCAGCTTCCGTATAGGGCAGTACTTC
TRBJ2-1,-,TRBD2,TRBV9,CASSVTGTSVEQFF,TGTGCCAGCAGCGTAACCGGGACTAGCGTTGAGCAGTTCTTC
TRBJ2-7,-,TRBD1,TRBV9,CASSASRDRGLSGEQYF,TGTGCCAGCAGCGCATCCCGGGACAGGGGGCTCAGTGGGGAGCAGTACTTC
TRBJ2-3,few,-,TRBV5-1,CASSLSPAPTDTQYF,TGCGCCAGCAGCTTGAGCCCGGCACCCACAGATACGCAGTATTTT
TRBJ2-1,-,-,TRBV12-3/TRBV12-4,CASSRRVGEQFF,TGTGCCAGCAGCCGGCGGGTAGGTGAGCAGTTCTTC
TRBJ2-1,-,TRBD2,TRBV20-1,CSASSGRAYNEQFF,TGCAGTGCTTCTAGCGGGAGGGCTTACAATGAGCAGTTCTTC
TRBJ2-1,-,TRBD2,TRBV20-1,CSAPGRKRESTGNEQFF,TGCAGTGCTCCAGGTAGGAAGCGGGAGAGTACGGGCAATGAGCAGTTCTTC
TRBJ2-7,few,TRBD2,TRBV18,CASSPGSLGLAGRHYF,TGTGCCAGCTCACCGGGGTCCTTGGGACTAGCGGGAAGACATTACTTC
TRBJ1-5,few,TRBD1,TRBV7-2,CASSLGGGYSNQPQHF,TGTGCCAGCAGCTTAGGAGGGGGCTATAGCAATCAGCCCCAGCATTTT
TRBJ2-5,many,-,TRBV5-6,CASSYNDRQETQYF,TGTGCCAGCAGCTATAACGACAGACAAGAGACCCAGTACTTC
TRBJ2-1,-,-,TRBV9,CASSAWTVQWDNEQFF,TGTGCCAGCAGCGCCTGGACAGTCCAATGGGACAATGAGCAGTTCTTC
TRBJ2-7,few,TRBD1,TRBV4-3,CASSQADRIPYEQYF,TGCGCCAGCAGCCAAGCGGACAGGATACCCTACGAGCAGTACTTC
TRBJ2-1,many,TRBD2,TRBV20-1,CSARDWAGGPNNEQFF,TGCAGTGCTAGAGATTGGGCGGGGGGCCCTAACAATGAGCAGTTCTTC
TRBJ2-5,few,-,TRBV27,CASSPRTDQETQYF,TGTGCCAGCAGTCCCAGGACGGACCAAGAGACCCAGTACTTC
TRBJ2-2,few,TRBD2,TRBV20-1,CSASRASGGWTGELFF,TGCAGTGCCAGTAGGGCTAGCGGGGGATGGACCGGGGAGCTGTTTTTT
TRBJ1-1,few,-,TRBV7-2,CASSSRPGNTEAFF,TGTGCCAGCAGCTCCCGGCCGGGGAACACTGAAGCTTTCTTT
TRBJ2-3,-,-,TRBV20-1,CSARDAGTSTDTQYF,TGCAGTGCTAGAGACGCGGGGACTAGCACAGATACGCAGTATTTT
TRBJ1-2,few,-,TRBV10-3,CAISDVILNYGYTF,TGTGCCATCAGTGATGTAATCCTAAACTATGGCTACACCTTC
TRBJ1-2,-,-,TRBV20-1,CSATSEWEIGYTF,TGCAGTGCTACGTCGGAATGGGAAATTGGCTACACCTTC